This is a list of T cell receptor beta chains from one sample in a study of blood T cell repertoires in COVID-19. Clones were sequenced by immunoSEQ multiplex PCR, and TCRdb holds only the in-frame ones, with some missing. The sample lists about 97,000 clones; 90% were seen once. Sequenced material: peripheral blood. The receptors were sampled from a man in his fifties or sixties with acute or convalescent COVID-19. Each CDR3 is given with its conserved first and last residue. D genes are given only for firm matches. The size entry is marked missing in some rows and otherwise reads once, few, many or a size class.

d_gene	abundance	j_gene	v_gene	CDR3nt	CDR3aa
TRBD1	.	TRBJ1-2	TRBV3-1/TRBV3-2	TGTGCCAGCAGCATCAACAGGGGGACTGGCTACACCTTC	CASSINRGTGYTF
.	.	TRBJ1-5	TRBV30	TGTGCCTGGAGCCGACAGACAAGCAATCAGCCCCAGCATTTT	CAWSRQTSNQPQHF
TRBD1	once	TRBJ1-2	TRBV5-4	TGTGCCAGCAGCTCTCCGGGACAGGGGGCGAGGGGCTACACCTTC	CASSSPGQGARGYTF
.	.	TRBJ1-1	TRBV5-1	TGCGCCAGCAGCTTTACAGGGATGAACACTGAAGCTTTCTTT	CASSFTGMNTEAFF
.	.	TRBJ2-1	TRBV19	TGTGCCAGTAGCCCCCGGGGAGGCGAGGATGAGCAGTTCTTC	CASSPRGGEDEQFF
.	.	TRBJ1-1	TRBV5-1	TGCGCCAGCAGCTTGGCAGTGTCTGGGAACACTGAAGCTTTCTTT	CASSLAVSGNTEAFF
.	.	TRBJ2-3	TRBV30	TGTGCCTGGAGTGTGAGGAAAGATACGCAGTATTTT	CAWSVRKDTQYF
TRBD1	.	TRBJ1-2	TRBV2	TGTGCCAGCTTACTAAGTCCAGGGGGCTTGGGTGGCTACACCTTC	CASLLSPGGLGGYTF
.	.	TRBJ1-5	TRBV29-1	TGCAGCGTTGGCGACAATCAGCCCCAGCATTTT	CSVGDNQPQHF
.	.	TRBJ2-7	TRBV6-5	TGTGCCAGCCGAGACTGGGGCAGTACCACCACCTCGCAGTACTTC	CASRDWGSTTTSQYF
.	.	TRBJ1-3	TRBV4-2	TGTGCCAGCAGCCAAGTATACAGCTCTGGAAACACCATATATTTT	CASSQVYSSGNTIYF
TRBD1	few	TRBJ1-6	TRBV5-4	TGTGCCAGCAGCTTAAACAGGGGGAGCTCCTATAATTCACCCCTCCACTTT	CASSLNRGSSYNSPLHF
.	.	TRBJ2-3	TRBV3-1/TRBV3-2	TGTGCCAGCAGCCTAATCGGACAGATTGGGCAGTATTTT	CASSLIGQIGQYF
TRBD1	few	TRBJ1-2	TRBV19	TGTGCCAGTGCCGGACAGGCACAATATGCTAACTATGGCTACACCTTC	CASAGQAQYANYGYTF
.	.	TRBJ1-2	TRBV9	TGTGCCAGCAGCCGCGGACAGCGGAATCACTATGGCTACACCTTC	CASSRGQRNHYGYTF
TRBD1	.	TRBJ1-2	TRBV30	TGTGCCTGGAGGGTCGGACAGGGGAGGGCTTGCACCTTC	CAWRVGQGRACTF
.	once	TRBJ2-1	TRBV7-9	TGTGCCAGCAGCACCCGGAGGGATCAGCAGTTCTTC	CASSTRRDQQFF
.	.	TRBJ1-4	TRBV20-1	TGCAGTGCTGGTGTCTCTGCAACTAATGAAAAACTGTTTTTT	CSAGVSATNEKLFF
.	.	TRBJ1-2	TRBV29-1	TGCAGCGTTGTAATCTCTGGGGCCGGCTATGGCTACACCTTC	CSVVISGAGYGYTF
TRBD2	.	TRBJ2-1	TRBV5-1	TGCGCCAGCAGCTTGGCCCTAGCGGGAAGAGAGCAGTTCTTC	CASSLALAGREQFF
TRBD1	.	TRBJ1-1	TRBV5-4	TGTGCCAGCAGCACGAATGACAGGGCGAACACTGAAGCTTTCTTT	CASSTNDRANTEAFF
.	medium-sized	TRBJ2-5	TRBV12-3/TRBV12-4	TGTGCCAGCATTCTAGGAACCTCGGAGACCCAGTACTTC	CASILGTSETQYF
.	.	TRBJ1-3	TRBV5-4	TGTGCCAGCAGCCCGGCAAGCAGCGGCTCTGGAAACACCATATATTTT	CASSPASSGSGNTIYF
TRBD1	.	TRBJ1-2	TRBV9	TGTGCCAGCAGCGTAAACAGGGGTGAGGGCTATGGCTACACCTTC	CASSVNRGEGYGYTF
.	.	TRBJ1-2	TRBV6-1	TGTGCCAGCAGTGAAGATTTGGAGGGGATCCATATTGGCTACACCTTC	CASSEDLEGIHIGYTF
.	.	TRBJ2-5	TRBV30	TGTGCCTGGAGAGAGGAGACCCAGTACTTC	CAWREETQYF
.	.	TRBJ2-1	TRBV27	TGTGCCAGCCGACTAGGGTTCCCCGGCAATGAGCAGTTCTTC	CASRLGFPGNEQFF
.	.	TRBJ1-5	TRBV6-5	TGTGCCAGCAGTTACTCGGCAAATCAGCCCCAGCATTTT	CASSYSANQPQHF
.	.	TRBJ1-4	TRBV7-9	TGTGCCAGCAGCTTAGGAGCAACTAATGAAAAACTGTTTTTT	CASSLGATNEKLFF
.	once	TRBJ1-5	TRBV19	TGTGCCAGTAGTATAAGGGGAACAGGGAATGGGCAGCCCCAGCATTTT	CASSIRGTGNGQPQHF
.	few	TRBJ1-6	TRBV5-5	TGTGCCAGCAGCTTGGGAACGACTGAGAGTTCACCCCTCCACTTT	CASSLGTTESSPLHF
.	.	TRBJ1-1	TRBV21-1	TGTGCCAGCAGCCCACAAAAAGGGGCAGGGGGACCCCCTGAAGCTTTCTTT	CASSPQKGAGGPPEAFF
.	.	TRBJ1-2	TRBV6-5	TGTGCCAGCAGTCCTGTTAACTATGGCTACACCTTC	CASSPVNYGYTF
.	once	TRBJ2-5	TRBV5-1	TGCGCCAGCAGTTTGGGATCTGGCGAGACCCAGTACTTC	CASSLGSGETQYF
.	once	TRBJ1-1	TRBV6-5	TGTGCCAGCACCCCTATGATGGACACTGAAGCTTTCTTT	CASTPMMDTEAFF
TRBD2	.	TRBJ2-3	TRBV5-1	TGCGCCAGCAGCTTTCCGGGGGGAGATACGCAGTATTTT	CASSFPGGDTQYF
.	.	TRBJ1-2	TRBV18	TGTGCCAGCTCACCGGATCAGTCCACCGGGGGTTATGGCTACACCTTC	CASSPDQSTGGYGYTF
.	.	TRBJ2-1	TRBV3-1/TRBV3-2	TGTGCCAGCAGCCAACCGGGACACGGCAATGAGCAGTTCTTC	CASSQPGHGNEQFF
TRBD1	once	TRBJ1-1	TRBV3-1/TRBV3-2	TGTGCCAGCAGCACGACAGGGAGGAGCGCTGAAGCTTTCTTT	CASSTTGRSAEAFF
.	.	TRBJ1-1	TRBV18	TGTGCCAGCTCACTTGACACCGTAGACACTGAAGCTTTCTTT	CASSLDTVDTEAFF
.	.	TRBJ1-2	TRBV11-2	TGTGCCAGCAGTCGTACGGCGGGGGGCTCGGGGGACTATGGCTACACCTTC	CASSRTAGGSGDYGYTF
TRBD1	once	TRBJ1-1	TRBV28	TGTGCCAGCAGTTTATATATCGGGGCAGGGGGCTTGAACACTGAAGCTTTCTTT	CASSLYIGAGGLNTEAFF